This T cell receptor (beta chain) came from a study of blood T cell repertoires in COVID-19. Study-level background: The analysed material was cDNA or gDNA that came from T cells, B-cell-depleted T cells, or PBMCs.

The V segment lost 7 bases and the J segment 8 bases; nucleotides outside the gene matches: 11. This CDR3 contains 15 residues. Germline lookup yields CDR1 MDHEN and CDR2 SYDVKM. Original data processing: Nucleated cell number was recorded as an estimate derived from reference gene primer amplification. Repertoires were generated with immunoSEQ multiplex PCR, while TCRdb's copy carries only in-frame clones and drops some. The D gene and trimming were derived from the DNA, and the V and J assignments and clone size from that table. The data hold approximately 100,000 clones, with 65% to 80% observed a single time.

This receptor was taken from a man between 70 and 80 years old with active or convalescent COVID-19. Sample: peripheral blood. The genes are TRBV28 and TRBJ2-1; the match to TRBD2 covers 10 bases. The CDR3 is CASNPRASGSHEQFF. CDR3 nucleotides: TGTGCCAGCAATCCCCGGGCTAGCGGGAGCCATGAGCAGTTCTTC.